This entry lists 2 T cell receptor beta chains sequenced from one sample in a study of T cell responses to AZD1222 COVID-19 vaccine. The data were produced by immunoSEQ multiplex PCR, yet TCRdb's version contains in-frame clones alone and is incomplete. The sample has around 100,000 clones; about 94% are singletons. Sequenced material: peripheral blood, taken on day 0 of AZD1222 vaccination. These receptors originate from an adult in good health.

This chain links TRBV2 with TRBJ2-5, with a weak D call TRBD2 (6 bases). The CDR3 spans 13 residues. The V and J ends lost 4 bases and 8 bases respectively, with 14 bases between them. Germline loops: CDR1 SNHLY, CDR2 FYNNEI. In DNA form, the CDR3 reads TGTGCCAGCAGTGTACGGGAGAGTCTTACCCAGTACTTC. The encoded protein is CASSVRESLTQYF. Combining the CDR3 with reference TRBV2 and TRBJ2-5 gives the whole variable domain EPEVTQTPSHQVTQMGQEVILRCVPISNHLYFYWYRQILGQKVEFLVSFYNNEISEKSEIFDDQFSVERPDGSNFTLKIRSTKLEDSAMYFCASSVRESLTQYFGPGTRLLVL.

The chain employs TRBV24-1 and TRBJ2-5; D unresolved. Germline loops: CDR1 KGHDR, CDR2 SFDVKD. This CDR3 has 13 amino acids. V lost 4 bases to trimming and J lost 1 base, with 6 bases between them. The chain's CDR3 is CATSEGFQETQYF. As DNA, the CDR3 is TGTGCCACCAGTGAGGGCTTCCAAGAGACCCAGTACTTC.